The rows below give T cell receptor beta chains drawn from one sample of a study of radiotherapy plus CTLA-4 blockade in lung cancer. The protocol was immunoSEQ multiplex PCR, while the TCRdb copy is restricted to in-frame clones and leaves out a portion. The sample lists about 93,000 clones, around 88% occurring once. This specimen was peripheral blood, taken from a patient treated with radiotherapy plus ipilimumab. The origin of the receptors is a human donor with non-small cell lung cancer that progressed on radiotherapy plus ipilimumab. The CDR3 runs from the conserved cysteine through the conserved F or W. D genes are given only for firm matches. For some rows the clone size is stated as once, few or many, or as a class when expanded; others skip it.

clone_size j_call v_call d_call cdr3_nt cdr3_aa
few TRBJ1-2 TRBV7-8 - TGTGCCAGCAGCTTTGACACCAGGGATGGCTACACCTTC CASSFDTRDGYTF
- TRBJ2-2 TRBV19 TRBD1 TGTGCCAGTATTGGGACAGTCACCGGGGAGCTGTTTTTT CASIGTVTGELFF
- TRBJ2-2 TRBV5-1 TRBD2 TGCGCCAGCAGCTTTCAGGGACTAGACCTACGGGGCGGGGAGCTGTTTTTT CASSFQGLDLRGGELFF
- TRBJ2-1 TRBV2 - TGTGCCAGCAGGGGCGGGCCCTCCTACAATGAGCAGTTCTTC CASRGGPSYNEQFF
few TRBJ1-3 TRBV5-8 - TGTGCCAGCAGCTTGTTGGGAGTACATTTT CASSLLGVHF
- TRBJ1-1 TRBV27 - TGTGCCAGCAGTGGCAGGACGAACACTGAAGCTTTCTTT CASSGRTNTEAFF
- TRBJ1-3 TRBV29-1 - TGCAGCGTTGAAGGCAGTTTCGATAAGTCTGGAAACACCATATATTTT CSVEGSFDKSGNTIYF
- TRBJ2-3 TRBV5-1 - TGCGCCAGCAATGGACAGACAGATACGCAGTATTTT CASNGQTDTQYF
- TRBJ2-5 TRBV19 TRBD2 TGTGCCAGTAGTCTTCTAGCGGGAGCGTCGGAGACCCAGTACTTC CASSLLAGASETQYF
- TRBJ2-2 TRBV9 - TGTGCCAGCAGTTCAACAGGGATGAACTCCGGGGAGCTGTTTTTT CASSSTGMNSGELFF
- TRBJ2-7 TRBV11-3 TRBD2 TGTGCCAGCAGCACCCTAGCGGGAGGGCCCTCCGAGCAGTACTTC CASSTLAGGPSEQYF
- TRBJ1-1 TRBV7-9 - TGTGCCAGCAGCTTTCAGGGCACTGAAGCTTTCTTT CASSFQGTEAFF
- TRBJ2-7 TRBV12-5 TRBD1 TGTGCTAGTGCCTTGGGACAGGGCGGTTACGAGCAGTACTTC CASALGQGGYEQYF
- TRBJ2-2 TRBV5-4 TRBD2 TGTGCCAGCAGCTTCTACGCGGGAGGGCTCGCCGGGGAGCTGTTTTTT CASSFYAGGLAGELFF
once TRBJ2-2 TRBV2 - TGTGCCAGCAGTTTCGACCAGCAGGCGAACACCGGGGAGCCGTTTTTT CASSFDQQANTGEPFF
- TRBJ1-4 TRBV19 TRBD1 TGTGCCAGTAGTATTGGGAGGGGGCCGAATGAAAAACTGTTTTTT CASSIGRGPNEKLFF
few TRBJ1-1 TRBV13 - TGTGCCAGCAGCTTCATGGGTAACACTGAAGCTTTCTTT CASSFMGNTEAFF
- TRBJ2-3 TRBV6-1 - TGTGCCAGCAGTGAATCGGGGGCGTCAGATACGCAGTATTTT CASSESGASDTQYF
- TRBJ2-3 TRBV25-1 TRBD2 TGTGCCAGCAGTGCTATCACGGGACTAGGCAGCGCAGATACGCAGTATTTT CASSAITGLGSADTQYF
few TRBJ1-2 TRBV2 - TGTGCCAGCCGTTGGGCGGGGGGCTACACCTTC CASRWAGGYTF
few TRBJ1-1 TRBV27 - TGTGCCAGCAGTAAGACGGGCACTGAAGCTTTCTTT CASSKTGTEAFF
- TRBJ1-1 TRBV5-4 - TGTGCCAGCAGCGCAGGGGACCCCATCTTTACGAACACTGAAGCTTTCTTT CASSAGDPIFTNTEAFF